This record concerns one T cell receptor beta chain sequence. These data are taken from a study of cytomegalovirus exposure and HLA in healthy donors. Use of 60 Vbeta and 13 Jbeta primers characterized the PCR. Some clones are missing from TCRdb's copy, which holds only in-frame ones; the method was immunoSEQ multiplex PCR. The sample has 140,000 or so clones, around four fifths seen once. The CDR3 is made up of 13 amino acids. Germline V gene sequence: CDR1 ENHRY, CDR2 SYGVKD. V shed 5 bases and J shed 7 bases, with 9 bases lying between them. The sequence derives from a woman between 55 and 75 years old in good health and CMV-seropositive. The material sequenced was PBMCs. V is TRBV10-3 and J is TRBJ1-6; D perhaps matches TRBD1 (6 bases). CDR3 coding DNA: TGTGCCATCAGTTGGGACACAAATTCACCCCTCCACTTT. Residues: CAISWDTNSPLHF.